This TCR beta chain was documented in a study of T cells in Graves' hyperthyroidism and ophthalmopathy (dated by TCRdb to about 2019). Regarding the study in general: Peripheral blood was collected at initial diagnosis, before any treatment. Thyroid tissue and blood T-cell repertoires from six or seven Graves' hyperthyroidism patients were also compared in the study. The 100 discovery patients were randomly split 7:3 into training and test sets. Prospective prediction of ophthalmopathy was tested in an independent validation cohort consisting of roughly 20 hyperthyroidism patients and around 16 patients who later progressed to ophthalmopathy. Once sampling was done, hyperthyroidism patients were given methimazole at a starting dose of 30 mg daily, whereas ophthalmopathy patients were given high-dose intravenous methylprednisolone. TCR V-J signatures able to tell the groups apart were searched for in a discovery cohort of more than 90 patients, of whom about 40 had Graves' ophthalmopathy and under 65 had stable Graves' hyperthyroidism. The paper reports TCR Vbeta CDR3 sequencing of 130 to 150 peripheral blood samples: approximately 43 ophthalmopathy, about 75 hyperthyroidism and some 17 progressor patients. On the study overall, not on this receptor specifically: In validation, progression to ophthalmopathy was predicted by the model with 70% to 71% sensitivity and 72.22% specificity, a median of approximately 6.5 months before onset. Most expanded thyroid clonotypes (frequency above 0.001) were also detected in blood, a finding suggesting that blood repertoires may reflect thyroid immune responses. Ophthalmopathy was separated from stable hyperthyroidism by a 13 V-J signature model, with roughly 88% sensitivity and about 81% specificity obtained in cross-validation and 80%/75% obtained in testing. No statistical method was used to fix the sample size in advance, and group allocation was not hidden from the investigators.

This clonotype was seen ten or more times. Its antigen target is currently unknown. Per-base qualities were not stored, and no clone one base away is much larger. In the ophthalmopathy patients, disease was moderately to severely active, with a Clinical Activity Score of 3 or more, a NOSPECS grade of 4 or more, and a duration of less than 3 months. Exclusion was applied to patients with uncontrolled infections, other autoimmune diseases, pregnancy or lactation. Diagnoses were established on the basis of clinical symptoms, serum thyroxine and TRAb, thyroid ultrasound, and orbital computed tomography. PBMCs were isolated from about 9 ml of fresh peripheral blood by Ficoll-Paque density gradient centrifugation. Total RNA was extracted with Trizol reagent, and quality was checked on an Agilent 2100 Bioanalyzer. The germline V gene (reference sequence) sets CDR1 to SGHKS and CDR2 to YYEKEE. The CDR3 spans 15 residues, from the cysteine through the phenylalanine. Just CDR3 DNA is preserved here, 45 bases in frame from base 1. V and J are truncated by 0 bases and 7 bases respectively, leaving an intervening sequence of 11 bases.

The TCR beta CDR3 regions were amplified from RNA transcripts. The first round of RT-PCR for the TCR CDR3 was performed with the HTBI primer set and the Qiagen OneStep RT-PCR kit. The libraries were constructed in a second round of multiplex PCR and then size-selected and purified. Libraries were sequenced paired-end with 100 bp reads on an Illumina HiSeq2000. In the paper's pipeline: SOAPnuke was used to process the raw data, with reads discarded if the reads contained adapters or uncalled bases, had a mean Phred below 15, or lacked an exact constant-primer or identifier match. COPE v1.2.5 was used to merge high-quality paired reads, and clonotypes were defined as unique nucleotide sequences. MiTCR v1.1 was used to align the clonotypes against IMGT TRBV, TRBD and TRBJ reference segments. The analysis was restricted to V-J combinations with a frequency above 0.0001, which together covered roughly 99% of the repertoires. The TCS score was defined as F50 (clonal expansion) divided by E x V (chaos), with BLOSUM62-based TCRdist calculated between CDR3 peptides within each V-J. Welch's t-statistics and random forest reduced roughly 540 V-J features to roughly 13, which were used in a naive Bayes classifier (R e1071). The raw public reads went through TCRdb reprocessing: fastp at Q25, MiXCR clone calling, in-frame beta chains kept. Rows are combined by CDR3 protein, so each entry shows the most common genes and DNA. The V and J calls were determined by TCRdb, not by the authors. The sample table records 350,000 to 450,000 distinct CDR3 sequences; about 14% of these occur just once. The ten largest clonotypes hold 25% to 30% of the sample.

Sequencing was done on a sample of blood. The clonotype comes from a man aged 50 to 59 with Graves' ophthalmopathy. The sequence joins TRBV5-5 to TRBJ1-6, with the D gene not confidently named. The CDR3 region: CASSLAPQQNSPLHF. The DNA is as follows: TGTGCCAGCAGCTTGGCACCGCAGCAAAATTCACCCCTCCACTTT.